This TCR beta chain was retrieved from a study of OX40 agonist ivuxolimab in advanced cancers. Whole-study context: Of mixed ages from about 23 to 79 and averaging roughly 64 years, the group was almost 85% male. Partial responses were achieved by three patients: one hepatocellular carcinoma, two cutaneous melanoma.

Whole-study findings and limits: Dose levels from 0.1 to 3.0 mg/kg saw CD4+ and CD8+ blood T cells expand clonally by week 6.

For this clone: Antigen specificity is unknown.

Data came from immunoSEQ multiplex PCR; TCRdb stores just in-frame clones and leaves some out. The sample contains 35,000 to 40,000 clones, roughly 80% of which appear only once. The sequence came from an adult with an advanced solid tumor such as melanoma, head and neck, liver or kidney cancer. The specimen comprised CD4+ or CD8+ T cells sorted from blood, sampled in a trial of the OX40 agonist ivuxolimab.

As DNA, the CDR3 is TGTGCCAGCAAAGAGGGTGATGGCTACACCTTC. It translates to CASKEGDGYTF. The genes are TRBV25-1 and TRBJ1-2; unclear D gene. V was trimmed by 7 bases and J by 6 bases, leaving 9 bases between them. The CDR3 has 11 residues. The germline gives CDR1 MGHDK, CDR2 SYGVNS.